Below are 7 T cell receptor beta chains sequenced from a single sample in a study of regulatory T cells in long-lasting Graves disease. Time point reported: persistent/refractory GD, antithyroid drugs over 5 years with positive TRAb. Extracted RNA from PBMCs served as the source of the TCR library. Construction of the TCR beta libraries employed iRepertoire HTBI primers in conjunction with Arm-PCR of CDR3 regions. TCRdb itself ran the multiplex PCR reads through MiXCR, one entry per CDR3 protein. The sample yields 350,000 to 500,000 distinct CDR3 sequences, around 20% seen once. The material sequenced was peripheral blood mononuclear cells (PBMCs), taken when the disease was refractory, from a patient treated with antithyroid drugs. These TCRs come from a female donor with Graves disease.

To note about this clonotype: The junction departs from germline at one end; a sequencing error may be responsible. This chain links TRBV5-4 with TRBJ2-7; 8 bases are a match to TRBD1. CDR3 length equals 15 residues. Per germline, CDR1 SGHNT and CDR2 YYREEE (reference sequence). CDR3 protein: CASSQTGVSSYEQYF. The CDR3 DNA is TGCGCCAGCAGTCAGACAGGGGTGAGTTCCTACGAGCAGTACTTC.

This clonotype was seen many times. This chain uses TRBV18 with TRBJ2-5, with D uncertain. The germline gives CDR1 KGHSH, CDR2 LQKENI. The length of the CDR3 is 15 residues. The V end lost 5 bases, the J end lost 2 bases, and 15 bases lay between the germline ends. The CDR3 nucleotides are TGTGCCAGCTCAACGCTCGTTGGGCCGCAAGAGACCCAGTACTTC. Amino acid sequence: CASSTLVGPQETQYF.

The V call is TRBV7-3, the J call TRBJ2-2; D is unresolved. Germline loops: CDR1 SGHTA, CDR2 FQGTGA. CDR3 length equals 15 residues. V shed 3 bases and J shed 2 bases, with 10 bases lying between them. CDR3 loop: CASSFLTDNTGELFF. The CDR3 region has the DNA TGTGCCAGCAGCTTCCTGACCGATAACACCGGGGAGCTGTTTTTT.

This clonotype was detected only a few times. The V call is TRBV20-1, the J call TRBJ1-6; the D gene is possibly TRBD1 (5 bases). The CDR3 extends over 17 amino acids. Trimming took 5 bases from V and 7 from J, leaving 24 bases between them. Germline V gives CDR1 DFQATT, CDR2 SNEGSKA (reference sequence). CDR3 loop: CSASGTSSHFGNSPLHF. The CDR3 nucleotides are TGCAGTGCTTCCGGGACCTCCTCCCACTTTGGAAATTCACCCCTCCACTTT.

This clonotype showed up just a few times. The V call is TRBV5-1, the J call TRBJ2-7; D gene uncertain. The germline V gene encodes CDR1 SGHRS and CDR2 YFSETQ. Trimming stripped 0 bases from V and 3 bases from J, with 10 bases between. The CDR3 is made up of 14 amino acids. The CDR3 loop is CASSLDITYYEQYF. The CDR3, as DNA: TGCGCCAGCAGCTTGGATATCACCTACTACGAGCAGTACTTC.

This clonotype was counted ten times or more. The chain recombines TRBV12-3 or TRBV12-4 with TRBJ1-2; weak D call: TRBD1 (5 bases). The CDR3 covers 15 residues. V lost 6 bases, J lost 7 bases, and 21 bases lay in between. The CDR3 is CASSRTGREEGGYTF. The CDR3 bases are TGTGCCAGCAGCCGGACCGGCAGGGAGGAAGGTGGCTACACCTTC.

This clonotype was observed many times. The chain carries TRBV20-1 and TRBJ2-5, with D possibly matching TRBD2 (6 bases). Trimming shortened V by 5 bases and J by 5 bases, and 15 bases separated the two germline ends. Germline assignment: CDR1 DFQATT and CDR2 SNEGSKA (reference sequence). The CDR3 covers 13 residues. The DNA of the CDR3 is TGCAGTGCTCCGACCCCCCGGGGGGAGACCCAGTACTTC. Its translation is CSAPTPRGETQYF.